The 8 T cell receptor beta chains in this list originate from one sample, sequenced in a study of CD8 T cells in ankylosing spondylitis. TCRdb used MiXCR to reprocess the 5' RACE reads, holding one entry per CDR3 protein. The table records 250,000 to 350,000 distinct CDR3 sequences, under 25% of them present only once. The sequencing sample was made of blood, either unsorted or a sorted T cell fraction (not recorded which). The receptors derive from a female donor with ankylosing spondylitis or in good health (not recorded which).

The chain recombines TRBV10-2 with TRBJ2-3; unclear D gene. Germline lookup yields CDR1 WSHSY and CDR2 SAAADI. The CDR3 spans 14 residues. V lost 7 bases and J 0 bases, leaving 11 bases between the germline ends. The CDR3 reads CASKTGRSTDTQYF. The CDR3 region has the DNA TGCGCCAGCAAGACGGGCCGAAGCACAGATACGCAGTATTTT.

A few counts support this clonotype. The gene calls are TRBV6-1 and TRBJ2-1; TRBD1 aligns across 10 bases. Germline V CDR1 and CDR2: MNHNS, SASEGT. With 6 bases clipped from V and 9 bases from J, the junction kept 8 bases outside the gene matches. This CDR3 region has 14 residues. In nucleotides, the CDR3 is TGTGCCAGCAGAAGGGACAGGGGAAGCACTGAGCAGTTCTTC. Translating gives CASRRDRGSTEQFF.

This clonotype was seen more than once but under ten times. The gene calls are TRBV9 and TRBJ1-1; 7 positions agree with TRBD1. With V trimmed by 1 base and J by 3 bases, 6 bases remained unmatched. Germline-derived CDR1 and CDR2 are SGDLS and YYNGEE. The CDR3 extends over 15 amino acids. The CDR3: CASSVFTGVDTEAFF. DNA for the CDR3: TGTGCCAGCAGCGTATTTACAGGGGTTGACACTGAAGCTTTCTTT. Using reference TRBV9 and TRBJ1-1 for the parts outside the CDR3, the full variable domain is DSGVTQTPKHLITATGQRVTLRCSPRSGDLSVYWYQQSLDQGLQFLIQYYNGEERAKGNILERFSAQQFPDLHSELNLSSLELGDSALYFCASSVFTGVDTEAFFGQGTRLTVV.

This clonotype has a handful of counts. The rearrangement joins TRBV7-2 to TRBJ2-7; 11 bases map to TRBD1. This CDR3 is 16 amino acids long. In germline, CDR1 is SGHTA, CDR2 FQGNSA. J was trimmed by 13 bases and V by 5 bases; bases with no gene match: 19. The CDR3 nucleotides read TGTGCCAGCAGCATCCGCCCCGGCGGACAGGGGGCCGGGGTTTACTTC. Translated, it gives CASSIRPGGQGAGVYF.

This clonotype showed up just a few times. The rearrangement links TRBV3-1 to TRBJ2-3; D gene ambiguous. Germline V CDR1 and CDR2: LGHDT, YNNKEL (reference sequence). The V end lost 0 bases, the J end lost 4 bases, and 5 bases lay between the germline ends. CDR3 size: 13 residues. This CDR3 reads CASSQENADTQYF. As DNA, the CDR3 is TGTGCCAGCAGCCAAGAAAACGCAGATACGCAGTATTTT.

Ten or more counts support this clonotype. V and J are TRBV11-2 and TRBJ2-5, with 7 bases matching TRBD2. With V trimmed by 0 bases and J by 3 bases, 7 bases remained unmatched. Germline CDR1 reads SGHAT; CDR2 reads FQNNGV. The CDR3 runs to 16 residues. Here the CDR3 DNA reads TGTGCCAGCAGCTTAGAAATACTAGCGAGTAAAGAGACCCAGTACTTC. It is translated as CASSLEILASKETQYF. The full variable domain, completed using reference TRBV11-2 and TRBJ2-5, is EAGVAQSPRYKIIEKRQSVAFWCNPISGHATLYWYQQILGQGPKLLIQFQNNGVVDDSQLPKDRFSAERLKGVDSTLKIQPAKLEDSAVYLCASSLEILASKETQYFGPGTRLLVL.

The gene calls are TRBV2 and TRBJ2-1; 12 positions agree with TRBD2. Germline V gene sequence: CDR1 SNHLY, CDR2 FYNNEI. V lost 6 bases and J lost 8; bases outside the gene matches: 14. The length of the CDR3 is 17 residues. Here the CDR3 DNA reads TGTGCCAGCAGGGTGACTAGCGGGAGAATTGGGCCCGATGAGCAGTTCTTC. Translated: CASRVTSGRIGPDEQFF.

The chain recombines TRBV20-1 with TRBJ2-7; possibly TRBD2 for D (6 bases). Germline CDR1 reads DFQATT; CDR2 reads SNEGSKA (reference sequence). This CDR3 is 12 amino acids long. V was trimmed by 3 bases and J by 6 bases, leaving 12 bases between them. CDR3 in amino acids: CSARKSSGEQYF. The CDR3 DNA follows: TGCAGTGCTAGGAAGAGTAGCGGCGAGCAGTACTTC.